The present T cell receptor beta chain was sequenced within a study of blood T cell repertoires in COVID-19. About the study: Samples came from the United States, Italy and Spain, spanning acute and convalescent COVID-19. The analysed material was cDNA or gDNA that came from T cells, B-cell-depleted T cells, or PBMCs.

Per the original data handling: Estimation of nucleated cell counts relied on the amplification of reference gene primers. Method: immunoSEQ multiplex PCR; TCRdb's copy keeps in-frame clones and lacks some. V, J and clone size are taken as reported in that table, and D and trimming were inferred from the DNA itself. The data show 60,000 to 85,000 clones, roughly four fifths seen once. The source is a man aged 80 or over with acute or convalescent COVID-19. The sequenced material came from peripheral blood.

The CDR3 DNA reads TGCGCCAGCAGTGAGTACGCCGGGACTAGCATGGATGAGCAGTTCTTC. Translated: CASSEYAGTSMDEQFF. V and J are TRBV10-1 and TRBJ2-1; 9 bases map to TRBD2. Per germline, CDR1 WNHNN and CDR2 SYGVQD (reference sequence). The V gene end was trimmed by 1 base and the J gene end by 8 bases; junction bases not matched to a gene: 9. The CDR3 loop spans 16 amino acids.